This paragraph reports one T cell receptor beta chain. Its antigen is undetermined. The record originates from a study of cytomegalovirus exposure and HLA in healthy donors. For the study at large: A prior study identified just under 120 million unique TCR beta sequences from 200 million or so T cells.

Between the trimmed V and J ends, which lost 2 bases and 2 bases, there was a span of 8 bases. This CDR3 region has 14 residues. Per the germline V gene, CDR1 is MNHEY and CDR2 is SVGAGI. Whole-study findings and limits: Most TCRs appeared rarely, but some public TCRs recurred in many donors.

PCR amplification relied on 60 Vbeta primers (plus 13 Jbeta primers). Sequencing was performed with immunoSEQ multiplex PCR; in TCRdb, only in-frame clones are kept and a portion is missing. The sample carries about 150,000 clones, roughly 80% recorded once. The chain joins TRBV6-5 to TRBJ2-3; D is undetermined. Sequences were obtained from PBMCs. The TCR originated in a human donor in good health. DNA of the CDR3: TGTGCCAGCAGTTACGGGCAGCTCACAGATACGCAGTATTTT. Translation gives CASSYGQLTDTQYF.